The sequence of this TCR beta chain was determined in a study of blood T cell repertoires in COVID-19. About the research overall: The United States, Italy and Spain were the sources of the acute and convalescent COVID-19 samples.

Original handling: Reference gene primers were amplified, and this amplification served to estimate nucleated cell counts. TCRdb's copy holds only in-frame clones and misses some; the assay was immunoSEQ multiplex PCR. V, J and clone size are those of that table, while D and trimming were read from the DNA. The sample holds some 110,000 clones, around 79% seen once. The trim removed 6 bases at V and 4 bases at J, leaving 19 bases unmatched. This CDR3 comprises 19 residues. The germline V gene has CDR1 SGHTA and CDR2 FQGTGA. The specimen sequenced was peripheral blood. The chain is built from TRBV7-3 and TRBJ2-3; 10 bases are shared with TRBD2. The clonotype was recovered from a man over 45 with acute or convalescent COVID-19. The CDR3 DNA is TGTGCCAGCAGTCCCGAGGGCGCTAGCGGGAGATTCCTGTCAGATACGCAGTATTTT. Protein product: CASSPEGASGRFLSDTQYF.